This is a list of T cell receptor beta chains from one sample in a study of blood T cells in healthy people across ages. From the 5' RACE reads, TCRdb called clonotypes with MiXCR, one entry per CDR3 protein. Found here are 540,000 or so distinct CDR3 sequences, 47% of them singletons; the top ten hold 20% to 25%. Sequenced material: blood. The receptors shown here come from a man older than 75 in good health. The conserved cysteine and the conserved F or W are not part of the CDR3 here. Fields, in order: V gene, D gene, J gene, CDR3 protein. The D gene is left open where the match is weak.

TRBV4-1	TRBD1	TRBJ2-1	ASSQAGTGAYYEQF
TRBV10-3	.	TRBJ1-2	AISESDANYGYT
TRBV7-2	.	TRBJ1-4	ASSLVGASEKLF
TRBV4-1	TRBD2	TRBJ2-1	ASSLTIAGGSSEQF
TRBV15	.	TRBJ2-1	ATSRDQGQYNEQF
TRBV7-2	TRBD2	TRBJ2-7	ASSLEGASGSYEQY
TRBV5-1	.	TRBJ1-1	ASSPVGDNTEAF
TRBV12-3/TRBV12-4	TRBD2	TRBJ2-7	ASRSASGSGEQY
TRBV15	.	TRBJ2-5	ATSRDGISGQTQY
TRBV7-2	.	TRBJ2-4	ASSFDGFRIQY
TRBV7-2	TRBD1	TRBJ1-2	ASSPGTGLNYGYT
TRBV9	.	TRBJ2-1	ASRPGSGSSYNEQF
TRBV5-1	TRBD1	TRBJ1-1	ASSSGGAGTEAF
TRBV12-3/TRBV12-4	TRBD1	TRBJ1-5	ASSVTGGGNQPQH
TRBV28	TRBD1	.	ASTKRTGPTYEQY
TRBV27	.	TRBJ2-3	ASSLRLTDTQY
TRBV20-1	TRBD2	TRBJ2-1	SARDPGLAGFEF
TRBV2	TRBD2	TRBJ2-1	ASSESGRGGNEQF
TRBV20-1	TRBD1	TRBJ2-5	SATDRVETQY
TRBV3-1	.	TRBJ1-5	ASSQEGGTSNQPQH
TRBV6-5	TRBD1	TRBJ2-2	ASTNRGETGELF
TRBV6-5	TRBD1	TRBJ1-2	ASSNDRDSDNYGYT
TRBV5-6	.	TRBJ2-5	ASSSRLDQETQY
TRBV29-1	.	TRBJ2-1	SVDGGVEMTLLF
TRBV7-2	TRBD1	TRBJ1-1	ASSSRQGANTEAF
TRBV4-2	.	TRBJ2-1	ASSRNLGFSYNEQF
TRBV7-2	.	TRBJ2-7	ASSPSRTSYEQY
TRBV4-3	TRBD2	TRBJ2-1	ASSQSVAGSSYNEQF
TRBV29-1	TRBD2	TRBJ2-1	SVDGLGSGGRNEQF
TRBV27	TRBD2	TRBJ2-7	ASSYPRLAGSYEQY
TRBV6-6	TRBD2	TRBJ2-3	ASSYSLAGGDTQY
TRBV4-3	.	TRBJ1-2	ASSRNGGEGGYT
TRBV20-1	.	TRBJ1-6	SARDLGVSNSPLH
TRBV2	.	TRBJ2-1	ASSASASYPYNEQF
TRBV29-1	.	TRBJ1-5	SVGDTNQPQH
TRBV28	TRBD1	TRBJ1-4	ASSGDRNEKLF
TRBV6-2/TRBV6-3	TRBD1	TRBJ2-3	ASSSKLNRGPGTDTQY
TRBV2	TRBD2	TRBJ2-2	ASAGLAGHTGELF
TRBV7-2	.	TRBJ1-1	ASSLAGQTTEAF
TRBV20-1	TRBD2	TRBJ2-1	SVGTSGNFYNEQF
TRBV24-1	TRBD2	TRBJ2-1	ATRTTSGKGGEQF
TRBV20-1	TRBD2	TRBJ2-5	SATAPSGLAGGGPQETQY
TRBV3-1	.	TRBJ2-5	ASSQVGGGRETQY
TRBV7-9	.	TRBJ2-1	ASSLVGKHEQF
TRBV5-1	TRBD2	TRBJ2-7	ASSTRRAGGNEQY
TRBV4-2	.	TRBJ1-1	ASSQANGGAEAF
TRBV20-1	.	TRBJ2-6	SARGLAGANVLT
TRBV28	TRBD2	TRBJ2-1	ASSRPGLAGAKQF
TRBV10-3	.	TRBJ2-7	AISEGVGCHEQY
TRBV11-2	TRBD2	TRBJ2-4	ASSSLRAGGPVIQY
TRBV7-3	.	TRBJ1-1	ASSLGSGGNTEAF
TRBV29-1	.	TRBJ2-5	SVRLEGETQY
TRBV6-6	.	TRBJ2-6	ASSPRGGESGANVLT
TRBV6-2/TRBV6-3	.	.	ASSYQWVRLQETQY
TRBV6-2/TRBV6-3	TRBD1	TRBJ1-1	ASLTGLTGSTEAF
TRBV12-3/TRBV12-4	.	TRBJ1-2	AGGARGRGYT
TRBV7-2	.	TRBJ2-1	ASSSGFITGEQF